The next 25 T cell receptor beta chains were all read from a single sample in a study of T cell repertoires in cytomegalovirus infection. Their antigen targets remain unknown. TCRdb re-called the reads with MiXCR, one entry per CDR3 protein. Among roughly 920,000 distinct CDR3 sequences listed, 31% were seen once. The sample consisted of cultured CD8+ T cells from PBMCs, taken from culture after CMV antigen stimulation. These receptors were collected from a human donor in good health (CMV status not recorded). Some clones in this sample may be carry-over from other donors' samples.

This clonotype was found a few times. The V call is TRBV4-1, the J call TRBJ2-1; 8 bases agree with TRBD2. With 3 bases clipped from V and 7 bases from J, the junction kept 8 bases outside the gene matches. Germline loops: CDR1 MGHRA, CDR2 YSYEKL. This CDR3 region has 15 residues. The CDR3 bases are TGCGCCAGCAGCCAGACGGGGGGGGCGGGTAATGAGCAGTTCTTC. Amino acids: CASSQTGGAGNEQFF.

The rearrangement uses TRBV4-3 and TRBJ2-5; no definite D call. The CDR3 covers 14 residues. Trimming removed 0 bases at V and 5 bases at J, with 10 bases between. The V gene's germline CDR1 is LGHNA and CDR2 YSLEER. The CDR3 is CASSQERYAETQYF. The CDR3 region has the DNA TGCGCCAGCAGCCAAGAGCGGTATGCGGAGACCCAGTACTTC.

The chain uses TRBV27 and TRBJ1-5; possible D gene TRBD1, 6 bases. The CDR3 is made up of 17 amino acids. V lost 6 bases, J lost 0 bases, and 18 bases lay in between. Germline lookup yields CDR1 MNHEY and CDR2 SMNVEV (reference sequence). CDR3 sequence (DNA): TGTGCCAGCAGCCTTGGAGAGGGACATTTTAGCAATCAGCCCCAGCATTTT. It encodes CASSLGEGHFSNQPQHF.

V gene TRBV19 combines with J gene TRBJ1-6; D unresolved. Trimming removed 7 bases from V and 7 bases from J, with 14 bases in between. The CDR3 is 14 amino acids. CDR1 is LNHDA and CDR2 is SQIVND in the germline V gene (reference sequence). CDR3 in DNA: TGTGCCAGTACCCCCTTGGGTGGAAATTCACCCCTCCACTTT. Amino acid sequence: CASTPLGGNSPLHF.

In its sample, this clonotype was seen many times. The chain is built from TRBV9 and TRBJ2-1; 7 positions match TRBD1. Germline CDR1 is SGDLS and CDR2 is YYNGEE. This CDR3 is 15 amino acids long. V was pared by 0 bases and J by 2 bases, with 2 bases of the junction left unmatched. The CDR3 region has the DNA TGTGCCAGCAGCGTAGGGCAGGGGGCCTACAATGAGCAGTTCTTC. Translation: CASSVGQGAYNEQFF.

The CDR3 DNA reads TGTGCCAGCAGTGACGCGTTTGGCGGTGGGGCCAACGTCCTGACTTTC. Translated: CASSDAFGGGANVLTF. The rearrangement uses TRBV6-5 and TRBJ2-6; no clear D gene. CDR3 length equals 16 residues. The V end lost 5 bases, the J end lost 3 bases, and 14 bases lay between the germline ends. Germline CDR1 reads MNHEY; CDR2 reads SVGAGI.

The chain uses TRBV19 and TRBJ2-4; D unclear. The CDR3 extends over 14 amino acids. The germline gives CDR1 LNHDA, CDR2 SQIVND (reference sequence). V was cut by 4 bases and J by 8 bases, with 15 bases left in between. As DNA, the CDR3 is TGTGCCAGTAGTACCCGAGACCGGAAGGACATTCAGTACTTC. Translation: CASSTRDRKDIQYF.

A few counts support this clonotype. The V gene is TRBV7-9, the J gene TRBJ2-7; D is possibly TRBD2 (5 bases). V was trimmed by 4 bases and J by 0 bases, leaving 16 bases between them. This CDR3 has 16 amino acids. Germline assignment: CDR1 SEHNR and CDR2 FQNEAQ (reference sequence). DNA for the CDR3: TGTGCCAGCAGCTCCCGGGAAGCAGGCTACTCCTACGAGCAGTACTTC. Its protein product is CASSSREAGYSYEQYF.

The CDR3 DNA reads TGTGCCAGCAGCTTAGCAGGGACAGGGAACTACGAGCAGTACGTC. Protein sequence: CASSLAGTGNYEQYV. The gene calls are TRBV7-8 and TRBJ2-7, with TRBD1 matching over 9 bases. The CDR3 is made up of 15 amino acids. Germline V CDR1 and CDR2: SGHVS, FQNEAQ. The ends lost 0 bases at V and 3 bases at J; junction bases unmatched: 3.

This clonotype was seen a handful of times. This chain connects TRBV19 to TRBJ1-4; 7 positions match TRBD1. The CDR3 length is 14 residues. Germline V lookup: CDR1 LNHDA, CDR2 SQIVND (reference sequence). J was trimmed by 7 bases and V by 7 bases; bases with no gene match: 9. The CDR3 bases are TGTGCCAGTACCCCACAGGGGACTCGTGAAAAACTGTTTTTT. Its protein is CASTPQGTREKLFF. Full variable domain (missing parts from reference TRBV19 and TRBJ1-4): DGGITQSPKYLFRKEGQNVTLSCEQNLNHDAMYWYRQDPGQGLRLIYYSQIVNDFQKGDIAEGYSVSREKKESFPLTVTSAQKNPTAFYLCASTPQGTREKLFFGSGTQLSVL.

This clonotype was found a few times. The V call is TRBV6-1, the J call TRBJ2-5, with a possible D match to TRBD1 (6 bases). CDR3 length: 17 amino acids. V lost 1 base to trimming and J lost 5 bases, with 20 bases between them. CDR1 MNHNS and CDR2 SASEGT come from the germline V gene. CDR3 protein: CASSEGAYRDHRETQYF. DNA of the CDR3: TGTGCCAGCAGTGAAGGGGCTTACAGGGATCATCGGGAGACCCAGTACTTC.

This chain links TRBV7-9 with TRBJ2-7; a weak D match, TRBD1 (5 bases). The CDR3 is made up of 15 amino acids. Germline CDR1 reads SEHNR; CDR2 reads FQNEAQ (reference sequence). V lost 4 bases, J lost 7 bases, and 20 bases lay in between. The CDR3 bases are TGTGCCAGCAGCTCAACCGACAGACTCACTGGGGAGCAGTACTTC. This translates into CASSSTDRLTGEQYF.

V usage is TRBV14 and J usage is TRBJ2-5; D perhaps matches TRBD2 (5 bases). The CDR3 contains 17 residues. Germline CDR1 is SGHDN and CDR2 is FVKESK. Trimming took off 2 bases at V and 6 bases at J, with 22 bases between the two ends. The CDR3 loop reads CASSQTTVSRATKTQYF. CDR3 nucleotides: TGTGCCAGCAGCCAAACCACAGTATCGAGGGCAACCAAGACCCAGTACTTC.

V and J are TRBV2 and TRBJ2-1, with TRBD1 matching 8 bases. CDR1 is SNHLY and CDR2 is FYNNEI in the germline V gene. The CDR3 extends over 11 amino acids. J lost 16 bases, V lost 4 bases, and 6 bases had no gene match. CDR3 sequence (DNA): TGTGCCAGCAGTGTCGAGGACAGGGCTTTCTTC. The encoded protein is CASSVEDRAFF. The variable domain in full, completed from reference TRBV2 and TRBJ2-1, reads EPEVTQTPSHQVTQMGQEVILRCVPISNHLYFYWYRQILGQKVEFLVSFYNNEISEKSEIFDDQFSVERPDGSNFTLKIRSTKLEDSAMYFCASSVEDRAFFGPGTRLTVL.

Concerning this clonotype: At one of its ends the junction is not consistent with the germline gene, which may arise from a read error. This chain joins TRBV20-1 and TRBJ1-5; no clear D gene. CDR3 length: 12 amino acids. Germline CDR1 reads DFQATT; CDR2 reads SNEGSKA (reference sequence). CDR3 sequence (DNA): TGCGGTGCAAGCCGGGCGGGCCAGCCCCAGCATTTT. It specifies CGASRAGQPQHF.

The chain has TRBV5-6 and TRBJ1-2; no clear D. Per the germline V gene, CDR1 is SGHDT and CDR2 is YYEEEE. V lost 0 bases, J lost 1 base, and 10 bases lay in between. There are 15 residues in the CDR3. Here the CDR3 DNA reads TGTGCCAGCAGCTTGGTAGTCGGGGTTAACTATGGCTACACCTTC. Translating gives CASSLVVGVNYGYTF.

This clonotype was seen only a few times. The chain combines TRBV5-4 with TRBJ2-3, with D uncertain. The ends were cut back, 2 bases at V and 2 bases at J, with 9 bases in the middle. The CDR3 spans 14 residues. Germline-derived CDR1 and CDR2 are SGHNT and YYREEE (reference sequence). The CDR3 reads CASSFGRNTDTQYF. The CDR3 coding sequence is TGTGCCAGCAGCTTTGGTAGAAACACAGATACGCAGTATTTT.

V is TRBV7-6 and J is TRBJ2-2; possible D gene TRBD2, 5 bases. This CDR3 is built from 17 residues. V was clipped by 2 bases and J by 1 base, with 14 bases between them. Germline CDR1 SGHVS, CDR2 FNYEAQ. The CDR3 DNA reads TGTGCCAGCAGCTTAAAATTTCCAGCGGTGAACACCGGGGAGCTGTTTTTT. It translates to CASSLKFPAVNTGELFF.

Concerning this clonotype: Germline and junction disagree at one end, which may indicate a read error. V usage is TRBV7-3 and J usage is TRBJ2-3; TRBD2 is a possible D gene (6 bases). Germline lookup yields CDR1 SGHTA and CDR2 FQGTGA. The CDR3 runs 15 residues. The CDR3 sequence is CASSSTGTRHRYAVF. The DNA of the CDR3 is TGTGCCAGCAGCTCGACCGGGACTCGGCACAGATACGCAGTATTT.

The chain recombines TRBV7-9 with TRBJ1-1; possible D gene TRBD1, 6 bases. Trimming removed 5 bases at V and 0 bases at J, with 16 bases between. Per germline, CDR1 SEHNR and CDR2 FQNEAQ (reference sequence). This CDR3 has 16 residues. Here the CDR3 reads CASSPRGGGLNTEAFF. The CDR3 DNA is TGTGCCAGCAGCCCCCGGGGTGGGGGCCTGAACACTGAAGCTTTCTTT.

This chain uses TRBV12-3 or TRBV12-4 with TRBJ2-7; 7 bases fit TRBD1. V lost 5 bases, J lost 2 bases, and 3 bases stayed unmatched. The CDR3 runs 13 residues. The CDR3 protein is CASSVGQPYEQYV. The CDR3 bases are TGTGCCAGCAGTGTGGGACAGCCCTACGAGCAGTACGTC.

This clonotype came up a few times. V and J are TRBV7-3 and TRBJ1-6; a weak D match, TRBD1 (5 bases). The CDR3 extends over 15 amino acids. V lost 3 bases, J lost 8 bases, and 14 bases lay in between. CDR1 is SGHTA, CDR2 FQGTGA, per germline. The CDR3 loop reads CASSLGGGADSPLHF. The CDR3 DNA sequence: TGTGCCAGCAGCTTGGGGGGGGGAGCTGATTCACCCCTCCACTTT.

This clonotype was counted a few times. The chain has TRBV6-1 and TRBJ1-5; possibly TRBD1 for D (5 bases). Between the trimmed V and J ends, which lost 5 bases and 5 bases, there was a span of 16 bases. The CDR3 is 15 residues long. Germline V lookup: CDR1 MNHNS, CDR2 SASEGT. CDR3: CASSPRVGGHQPQHF. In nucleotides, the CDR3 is TGTGCCAGCAGTCCCAGGGTGGGAGGGCATCAGCCCCAGCATTTT.

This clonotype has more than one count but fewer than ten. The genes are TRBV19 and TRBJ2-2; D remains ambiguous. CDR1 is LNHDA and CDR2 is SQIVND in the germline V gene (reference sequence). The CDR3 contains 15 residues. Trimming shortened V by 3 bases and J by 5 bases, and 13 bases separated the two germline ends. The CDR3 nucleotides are TGTGCCAGTAGTATTTTCGACACCGGGACCGGGGAGCTGTTTTTT. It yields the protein CASSIFDTGTGELFF.

The CDR3 coding sequence is TGTGCCAGCACTCTCTCTGGGGCCAACGTCCTGACTTTC. It encodes CASTLSGANVLTF. The V call is TRBV6-1, the J call TRBJ2-6; D ambiguous. The CDR3 has 13 amino acids. Deletions cut 7 bases from V and 0 bases from J, with 4 bases between. CDR1 is MNHNS, CDR2 SASEGT, per germline.